The T cell receptor beta chain described here comes from a study of blood T cell repertoires in COVID-19. Method: immunoSEQ multiplex PCR; TCRdb's copy keeps in-frame clones and lacks some. In the table there are 110,000 to 150,000 clones, roughly 80% of which are singletons. V was clipped by 3 bases and J by 2 bases; unmatched bases: 10. Germline CDR1 is LGHNA and CDR2 is YNFKEQ. This CDR3 has 18 amino acids. Source material: PBMCs or T cells enriched from blood (not recorded which). The receptor was isolated from a man aged 50 to 60 who had recovered from COVID-19. V usage is TRBV4-2 and J usage is TRBJ1-4; TRBD1 aligns across 9 bases. CDR3 region: CASSHATGTGLTNEKLFF. CDR3 nucleotides: TGTGCCAGCAGCCATGCCACCGGGACAGGGTTGACTAATGAAAAACTGTTTTTT.